Listed below are T cell receptor beta chains from one sample, sequenced in a study of shared clonotypes between healthy human individuals. Method: immunoSEQ multiplex PCR; TCRdb's copy keeps in-frame clones and lacks some. The table includes around 1,100,000 clones, around three quarters detected once. Sequencing was performed on memory CD4+ T cells from PBMCs. These receptors came from a man aged 18-30 years in good health. Some clones in this sample may be carry-over from other donors' samples. Both conserved end residues are part of each CDR3. A D gene is named only where the DNA matches it firmly. Clone sizes are given selectively: once, few, many, or a class where the clone is expanded.

d_call j_call clone_size v_call cdr3_nt cdr3_aa
TRBD2 TRBJ2-7 . TRBV11-2 TGTGCCAGCAGCTTCGGACTTGGACTAGCGGGAGAGCAGTACTTC CASSFGLGLAGEQYF
. TRBJ1-3 . TRBV7-2 TGTGCCAGCAGCTTAAACACATTTACTGGAAACACCATATATTTT CASSLNTFTGNTIYF
. TRBJ1-2 few TRBV11-2 TGTGCCAGCAGACCAATTGAGGGACGTAACTATGGCTACACCTTC CASRPIEGRNYGYTF
TRBD1 TRBJ1-2 once TRBV6-5 TGTGCCAGCAGTTACCGACAGGGTTATGGCTACACCTTC CASSYRQGYGYTF
. TRBJ1-4 . TRBV6-5 TGTGCCAGCAGTTTTTACAGAAATACAAATAATGAAAAACTGTTTTTT CASSFYRNTNNEKLFF
. TRBJ2-7 . TRBV5-8 TGTGCCAGCAGCTCCCGGGCAGGGAGTTACGAGCAGTACTTC CASSSRAGSYEQYF
. TRBJ2-5 . TRBV7-3 TGTGCCAGCAGCCCTACTCCGAGGGGGGAGACCCAGTACTTC CASSPTPRGETQYF
TRBD1 TRBJ2-7 . TRBV7-2 TGTGCCAGCAGCCCAACAGCCGGGACAGGGCGCGAGCAGTACTTC CASSPTAGTGREQYF
. TRBJ1-3 . TRBV2 TGTGCCAGCAGATCCGTTGGAGGGGCCGCAAACACCATATATTTT CASRSVGGAANTIYF
TRBD1 TRBJ2-7 . TRBV10-3 TGTGCCATCAGTGGAGGGCAGGGGGTGCGCTACGAGCAGTACTTC CAISGGQGVRYEQYF
. TRBJ1-4 . TRBV28 TGTGCCACTACGGCTAATGAAAAACTGTTTTTT CATTANEKLFF
TRBD2 TRBJ2-1 . TRBV19 TGTGCCAGTAGTATCCTACCACTAGCGGGAGCCGGTAATGAGCAGTTCTTC CASSILPLAGAGNEQFF
. TRBJ1-2 once TRBV28 TGTGCCAGCAGTTTCGGTTCGGCAGGGAAGGAGGGCTACACCTTC CASSFGSAGKEGYTF
. TRBJ2-1 . TRBV28 TGTGCCAGCAGTCTCCCCCGAGGAGGCGCCCGAGGGACCTACAATGAGCAGTTCTTC CASSLPRGGARGTYNEQFF
TRBD1 TRBJ1-2 . TRBV25-1 TGTGCCAGCAGCCCCGGGACAGGGGGCAACTATGGCTACACCTTC CASSPGTGGNYGYTF
. TRBJ2-6 . TRBV7-3 TGTGCCAGCAGCACCGGGGCCTCTGGGGCCAACGTCCTGACTTTC CASSTGASGANVLTF
. TRBJ2-4 . TRBV7-5 TGTGTCAGAAGCCGGGCACGTAGCACCACCAAAAACATTCAGTACTTC CVRSRARSTTKNIQYF
. TRBJ2-7 few TRBV5-1 TGCGCCAGCAGAAGGGGCCTTTCCTACGAGCAGTACTTC CASRRGLSYEQYF
TRBD1 TRBJ2-3 . TRBV6-6 TGTGCCAGCAGTTCGGGACAGGGGTTCACAGATACGCAGTATTTT CASSSGQGFTDTQYF
. TRBJ2-5 . TRBV28 TGTGCCAGCAGCGGTAGGGGGGGAAAGAGTTCTCAGTACTTC CASSGRGGKSSQYF
. TRBJ1-1 . TRBV5-1 TGCGCCAGCAGCAGGGGACTCTCGAACACTGAAGCTTTCTTT CASSRGLSNTEAFF
. TRBJ1-3 . TRBV5-1 TGCGCCAGCAGCTTGACGGAAGCTACGGGAAACACCATATATTTT CASSLTEATGNTIYF
TRBD2 TRBJ2-1 . TRBV6-5 TGTGCCAGCAGTCCGCCCGGGAGGCCGCATGAGCAGTTCTTC CASSPPGRPHEQFF
. TRBJ1-2 . TRBV5-1 TGCGCCAGCAGCTTTGATGGGGGCGCGGGGGGCTACACCTTC CASSFDGGAGGYTF
TRBD1 TRBJ2-3 . TRBV30 TGTGCCGGGACAGGGGGCGGGATACTCGAGTATTTT CAGTGGGILEYF
. TRBJ2-3 . TRBV7-2 TGTGCCAGCAGCCCGAACGGGCAGGGCCGAGATACGCAGTATTTT CASSPNGQGRDTQYF
TRBD1 TRBJ2-2 . TRBV6-5 TGTGCCAGCAGTAGGGGGACAGGGGTCACCGGGGAGCTGTTTTTT CASSRGTGVTGELFF
TRBD1 TRBJ1-4 . TRBV25-1 TGTGCCAGCATCGGACAGGGGAAAAAACTGTTTTTT CASIGQGKKLFF
TRBD2 TRBJ2-3 . TRBV4-3 TGCGCCAGCAGCCAAGGACTAGCGGGAGGACTTGCAGATACGCAGTATTTT CASSQGLAGGLADTQYF
. TRBJ2-3 . TRBV5-3 TGTGCCAGAAGCCATGGCCCTTCTAGTATGGGGACAGATACGCAGTATTTT CARSHGPSSMGTDTQYF
. TRBJ2-3 . TRBV10-3 TGTGCCATCAGGGAGCCGGGAGCGGGAGATACGCAGTATTTT CAIREPGAGDTQYF
TRBD2 TRBJ2-3 . TRBV10-3 TGTGCCATCAGCGGGACTAGCGGCACAGATACGCAGTATTTT CAISGTSGTDTQYF
. TRBJ1-1 . TRBV28 TGTGCCAGCAGACCCTACCTCGGAAAAGCTTTCTTT CASRPYLGKAFF
TRBD1 TRBJ1-1 . TRBV10-3 TGTGCCATCAGTGGGCGGACAGGCATGAACACTGAAGCTTTCTTT CAISGRTGMNTEAFF
. TRBJ1-3 . TRBV5-4 TGTGCCAGCGGCATCCCATGGAGTGACACCATATATTTT CASGIPWSDTIYF
. TRBJ2-1 few TRBV4-2 TGTGCCAGCAGCCAAGCCCCCCGACAGGACCACAATGAGCAGTTCTTC CASSQAPRQDHNEQFF
TRBD2 TRBJ2-3 . TRBV7-9 TGTGCCAGCAGTTCGACCTTAGCGGGAGGCGTGTTGAGCACAGATACGCAGTATTTT CASSSTLAGGVLSTDTQYF
. TRBJ2-1 once TRBV29-1 TGCAGCGTTGAGCGACCCAATGAGCAGTTCTTC CSVERPNEQFF
TRBD1 TRBJ1-1 . TRBV5-1 TGCGCCAGCAGCCTATTTGGGACAGAGAACACTGAAGCTTTCTTT CASSLFGTENTEAFF
TRBD1 TRBJ1-5 . TRBV27 TGTGCCAGCAGCTATACAGGGGTCAATCAGCCCCAGCATTTT CASSYTGVNQPQHF
TRBD2 TRBJ2-7 . TRBV7-8 TGTGCCAGCAGCTTGCCGACTAGCGGGCTACTTTTCGAGCAGTACTTC CASSLPTSGLLFEQYF
TRBD2 TRBJ2-5 . TRBV29-1 TGCAGCGCCGCCGGGGGGGCTGGGGGGACCCAGTACTTC CSAAGGAGGTQYF
. TRBJ2-1 once TRBV7-2 TGTGCCAGCAGCCCCGAGCGGAGCAGGAATGAGCAGTTCTTC CASSPERSRNEQFF
. TRBJ2-5 . TRBV2 TGTGCCAGCAGCGATGGGACGAGACAAGAGACCCAGTACTTC CASSDGTRQETQYF
. TRBJ2-2 . TRBV7-2 TGTGCCAGCAGCACCACCACCAGGGGTGCCGGGGAGCTGTTTTTT CASSTTTRGAGELFF
TRBD2 TRBJ2-1 . TRBV19 TGTGCCAGTCGTCCCTGGCTAGCGGGAGGCCGCCTTTACAATGAGCAGTTCTTC CASRPWLAGGRLYNEQFF
. TRBJ2-3 few TRBV5-1 TGCGCCAGCAGCTTGAGCCGCGGGATGTACACAGATACGCAGTATTTT CASSLSRGMYTDTQYF
TRBD2 TRBJ2-1 . TRBV11-2 TGTGCCAGCAGCTTGATAACAGCGGGAGTAGGAAATGAGCAGTTCTTC CASSLITAGVGNEQFF
. TRBJ2-2 . TRBV7-3 TGTGCCAGCACTGTAGACGGCTACACCGGGGAGCTGTTTTTT CASTVDGYTGELFF
. TRBJ2-5 . TRBV21-1 TGTGCCAGCAGCAAAAAAGAGGCAGGTGGCCAAGAGACCCAGTACTTC CASSKKEAGGQETQYF
. TRBJ1-4 . TRBV27 TGTGCCAGCAGAAGCGGCCGACAGAGGAGGGGTGAAAAACTGTTTTTT CASRSGRQRRGEKLFF
TRBD2 TRBJ2-1 . TRBV7-3 TGTGCCAGCAGCCTGGGGACTAGCGCTAGGTCCTACAATGAGCAGTTCTTC CASSLGTSARSYNEQFF
TRBD2 TRBJ2-3 . TRBV7-6 TGTGCCAGCAGCTTACTGGGGGTAGCGGGACGCACAGATACGCAGTATTTT CASSLLGVAGRTDTQYF
. TRBJ1-1 . TRBV5-8 TGTGCCAGCAGCTTGGTTCTGCCGTCCGACACTGAAGCTTTCTTT CASSLVLPSDTEAFF
. TRBJ1-5 once TRBV5-1 TGCGCCAGCAGCCCCTATGGGATGGGCGATCAGCCCCAGCATTTT CASSPYGMGDQPQHF